This entry describes one T cell receptor beta chain. Patients had blood sampled at baseline and again on cycle 4 day 1 and cycle 7 day 1. Sequencing was performed with immunoSEQ multiplex PCR; in TCRdb, only in-frame clones are kept and a portion is missing. This sample carries some 94,000 clones, around 91% of them seen once, and the ten largest clones take under 0.95%. This specimen comes from a study of OX40 agonist ivuxolimab in advanced cancers. CDR3 size: 16 residues. Germline V CDR1 and CDR2: SGDLS, YYNGEE. The ends lost 2 bases at V and 4 bases at J; junction bases unmatched: 5. The sequenced sample was CD4+ or CD8+ T cells sorted from blood, obtained in a trial of the OX40 agonist ivuxolimab. The source is an adult with an advanced solid tumor such as melanoma, head and neck, liver or kidney cancer. The chain is built from TRBV9 and TRBJ2-2; 10 positions agree with TRBD2. The CDR3 coding sequence is TGTGCCAGCAGCGTTCAAGCGGGAGGGCCCACCGGGGAGCTGTTTTTT. Translating gives CASSVQAGGPTGELFF.